Below are 23 T cell receptor beta chains sequenced from a single sample in a study of cytomegalovirus exposure and HLA in healthy donors. Primers: 60 Vbeta forward and 13 Jbeta reverse. TCRdb's table, derived via immunoSEQ multiplex PCR, lists solely in-frame clones and lacks some. The table lists 100,000 to 150,000 clones, with 2% to 2.5% in the top ten. Sequenced input: PBMCs. These receptors came from a man aged 35 to 55 in good health and CMV-seronegative.

The chain has TRBV5-8 and TRBJ2-5; 9 bases match TRBD2. The trim removed 6 bases at V and 3 bases at J, leaving 12 bases unmatched. The CDR3 contains 16 residues. Looked up from germline, CDR1 is SGHTS and CDR2 is YDEGEE. The CDR3 nucleotides are TGTGCCAGCAACCCTCAGGGACTAGCTGACGAAGAGACCCAGTACTTC. Translating it yields CASNPQGLADEETQYF.

CDR3 coding DNA: TGTGCCAGCAGCTCCCAAGCGGGAGCCGGGCGGGATACGCAGTATTTT. This sequence encodes CASSSQAGAGRDTQYF. This rearrangement joins TRBV7-9 to TRBJ2-3; the match to TRBD2 covers 8 bases. This CDR3 has 16 amino acids. Germline V gene data show CDR1 as SEHNR and CDR2 as FQNEAQ (reference sequence). The V and J ends lost 4 bases and 6 bases, in that order; junction bases with no gene match: 12.

This chain uses TRBV6-6 with TRBJ2-1; the match to TRBD2 covers 11 bases. CDR1 is MNHNY, CDR2 SVGAGI, per germline (reference sequence). The CDR3 extends over 16 amino acids. The junction had 7 bases not matched to a gene; V was cut back by 2 bases and J by 7 bases. CDR3 amino acids: CASSYRIAGGGNEQFF. CDR3 DNA sequence: TGTGCCAGCAGTTACCGGATAGCGGGAGGGGGTAATGAGCAGTTCTTC.

The chain links TRBV19 to TRBJ2-3, with 8 bases aligning to TRBD2. Germline trimming cut 9 bases from V and 5 bases from J; bases unmatched to any gene: 10. This CDR3 is built from 14 residues. Looked up from germline, CDR1 is LNHDA and CDR2 is SQIVND (reference sequence). The CDR3 coding sequence is TGTGCCAGCGCCAGCGGGAGTGATATAGATACGCAGTATTTT. The encoded protein is CASASGSDIDTQYF.

The rearrangement uses TRBV5-1 and TRBJ2-7, with D maybe TRBD1 (5 bases). The germline CDR1 and CDR2 sequences are SGHRS and YFSETQ. The CDR3 runs to 15 residues. Trimming pared 3 bases from V and 2 bases from J, leaving 15 bases between. The CDR3 here is CASSSAQGVTYEQYF. In nucleotides, the CDR3 is TGCGCCAGCAGCTCCGCTCAAGGGGTCACCTACGAGCAGTACTTC.

This sequence joins TRBV19 and TRBJ1-5, with 7 nucleotides matching TRBD1. The V gene end was trimmed by 0 bases and the J gene end by 4 bases; junction bases not matched to a gene: 9. The V gene's germline CDR1 is LNHDA and CDR2 SQIVND (reference sequence). The CDR3 sequence is 17 residues long. As DNA, the CDR3 is TGTGCCAGTAGTATAGATCCACCGGGACAGACAAATCAGCCCCAGCATTTT. Its translation: CASSIDPPGQTNQPQHF. Filled out from reference TRBV19 and TRBJ1-5, the complete variable domain reads DGGITQSPKYLFRKEGQNVTLSCEQNLNHDAMYWYRQDPGQGLRLIYYSQIVNDFQKGDIAEGYSVSREKKESFPLTVTSAQKNPTAFYLCASSIDPPGQTNQPQHFGDGTRLSIL.

The rearrangement uses TRBV29-1 and TRBJ2-7; a weak D match, TRBD2 (6 bases). Trimming took 3 bases from V and 0 from J, leaving 27 bases between them. Germline loops: CDR1 SQVTM, CDR2 ANQGSEA. The CDR3 runs 19 residues. This CDR3 reads CSVDVENNGTDGRSYEQYF. Written as DNA, the CDR3 is TGCAGCGTTGATGTAGAGAATAACGGGACTGATGGACGCTCCTACGAGCAGTACTTC.

V usage is TRBV11-3 and J usage is TRBJ1-2; a possible D gene is TRBD1 (6 bases). The length of the CDR3 is 14 residues. In germline, CDR1 is SGHNT, CDR2 YENEEA. V lost 5 bases to trimming and J lost 4 bases, with 14 bases between them. CDR3 residues: CASSPGGAAYGYTF. CDR3 coding DNA: TGTGCCAGCAGCCCCGGGGGGGCAGCCTATGGCTACACCTTC.

The rearrangement joins TRBV11-2 to TRBJ2-7; 7 bases align to TRBD2. Germline CDR1 is SGHAT and CDR2 is FQNNGV. Trimming at V came to 2 bases and at J to 3 bases, leaving 7 bases not matched to a gene. The CDR3 covers 15 residues. The CDR3 region has the DNA TGTGCCAGCAGCTTATCCCTAGCGGCAAGCTACGAGCAGTACTTC. Protein sequence: CASSLSLAASYEQYF.

The rearrangement links TRBV19 to TRBJ2-7; perhaps TRBD1 as D (7 bases). V was clipped by 3 bases and J by 1 base, with 16 bases between them. This CDR3 has 16 residues. CDR1 is LNHDA and CDR2 is SQIVND in the germline V gene (reference sequence). The CDR3 nucleotides are TGTGCCAGTAGTATTTTCCCCCAGGGGGGATCCTACGAGCAGTACTTC. Translation: CASSIFPQGGSYEQYF.

The genes are TRBV11-2 and TRBJ2-1, with D possibly TRBD2 on 6 matching bases. CDR1 SGHAT and CDR2 FQNNGV come from the germline V gene. The CDR3 is 12 amino acids. The V and J ends lost 6 bases and 7 bases respectively, with 10 bases between them. The CDR3 here is CASRTAGNEQFF. The DNA of the CDR3 is TGTGCCAGCAGAACGGCGGGGAATGAGCAGTTCTTC.

The chain employs TRBV7-9 and TRBJ2-5; maybe TRBD2 (5 bases). The last part of the DNA fits TRBJ2-7 better; the J call may be wrong. Per the germline V gene, CDR1 is SEHNR and CDR2 is FQNEAQ (reference sequence). The CDR3 sequence is 15 residues long. The CDR3 DNA reads as TGTGCCAGCAGCGGACGAGGGCCGCAACTCGTCGAGCAGTACTTC. The encoded protein is CASSGRGPQLVEQYF.

The J gene is TRBJ2-7, the V gene TRBV18, with 7 bases that match TRBD1. The V and J ends lost 3 bases and 1 base, in that order; junction bases with no gene match: 0. Germline CDR1 reads KGHSH; CDR2 reads LQKENI. The length of the CDR3 is 13 residues. CDR3 region: CASSPGQSYEQYF. The CDR3 bases are TGTGCCAGCTCACCGGGACAGTCCTACGAGCAGTACTTC. Drawing the rest from reference TRBV18 and TRBJ2-7, the complete variable domain is NAGVMQNPRHLVRRRGQEARLRCSPMKGHSHVYWYRQLPEEGLKFMVYLQKENIIDESGMPKERFSAEFPKEGPSILRIQQVVRGDSAAYFCASSPGQSYEQYFGPGTRLTVT.

DNA of the CDR3: TGTGCCAGCAGTTACTCGGGGCGGACCGGGGAGCTGTTTTTT. Translation: CASSYSGRTGELFF. V and J are TRBV6-6 and TRBJ2-2; possibly TRBD1 for D (5 bases). Germline values: CDR1 MNHNY, CDR2 SVGAGI (reference sequence). Between the trimmed V and J ends, which lost 0 bases and 5 bases, there was a span of 7 bases. The CDR3 totals 14 residues.

J is TRBJ1-4 and V is TRBV4-1; D not resolved. V lost 1 base, J lost 0 bases, and 15 bases lay in between. This CDR3 has 18 amino acids. From germline, CDR1 is MGHRA and CDR2 YSYEKL. The CDR3 DNA reads TGCGCCAGCAGCCAAGTGATGGGGAGTGCGGCAACTAATGAAAAACTGTTTTTT. This codes for CASSQVMGSAATNEKLFF.

This chain's CDR3 is CSVQVTGAYGYTF. For the CDR3, the DNA is TGCAGCGTTCAAGTCACAGGAGCCTATGGCTACACCTTC. The V call is TRBV29-1, the J call TRBJ1-2, with a weak D call TRBD1 (5 bases). CDR1 SQVTM and CDR2 ANQGSEA come from the germline V gene. The CDR3 contains 13 residues. Deletions cut 5 bases from V and 4 bases from J, with 14 bases between.

V is TRBV7-2 and J is TRBJ2-7; 8 nucleotides agree with TRBD2. From germline, CDR1 is SGHTA and CDR2 FQGNSA. This CDR3 is built from 15 residues. The trim removed 8 bases at V and 5 bases at J, leaving 14 bases unmatched. The CDR3 nucleotides are TGTGCCAGCGTCCCAGTTTTGTCGGGAGGGAACGAGCAGTACTTC. It specifies CASVPVLSGGNEQYF.

The chain combines TRBV28 with TRBJ2-1; TRBD2 agrees at 9 bases. V lost 3 bases and J lost 6; bases outside the gene matches: 6. The V gene's germline CDR1 is MDHEN and CDR2 SYDVKM. CDR3 size: 15 residues. The CDR3 sequence: CASSLAGGPSNEQFF. CDR3 sequence (DNA): TGTGCCAGCAGTTTGGCGGGAGGGCCGAGCAATGAGCAGTTCTTC. Combining the CDR3 with reference TRBV28 and TRBJ2-1 gives the whole variable domain DVKVTQSSRYLVKRTGEKVFLECVQDMDHENMFWYRQDPGLGLRLIYFSYDVKMKEKGDIPEGYSVSREKKERFSLILESASTNQTSMYLCASSLAGGPSNEQFFGPGTRLTVL.

The chain links TRBV6-1 to TRBJ2-5; TRBD1 agrees at 9 bases. Trimming took 7 bases from V and 1 from J; bases not matched to a gene: 1. Per germline, CDR1 MNHNS and CDR2 SASEGT. The CDR3 totals 13 residues. CDR3 sequence reads: CASNRGLQETQYF. CDR3 coding DNA: TGTGCCAGCAACAGGGGGCTCCAAGAGACCCAGTACTTC.

The chain employs TRBV7-2 and TRBJ2-7; 8 nucleotides agree with TRBD1. This CDR3 contains 15 residues. The ends lost 6 bases at V and 4 bases at J; junction bases unmatched: 11. The germline CDR1 and CDR2 sequences are SGHTA and FQGNSA. In DNA form, the CDR3 reads TGTGCCAGCAGTCCAGACAGGGGACAAACTTACGAGCAGTACTTC. It encodes CASSPDRGQTYEQYF.

J is TRBJ1-4 and V is TRBV2, with 8 bases that match TRBD1. With 6 bases clipped from V and 7 bases from J, the junction kept 7 bases outside the gene matches. Germline CDR1 and CDR2: SNHLY and FYNNEI. The CDR3 runs 14 residues. CDR3 DNA sequence: TGTGCCAGCAGGCTGACAGGGGTGGGTGAAAAACTGTTTTTT. It codes for CASRLTGVGEKLFF.

This chain uses TRBV10-3 with TRBJ2-3, with D possibly TRBD1 on 5 matching bases. Trimming pared 3 bases from V and 3 bases from J, leaving 7 bases between. CDR3 length: 13 amino acids. Germline assignment: CDR1 ENHRY and CDR2 SYGVKD. Here the CDR3 reads CAISDRDTDTQYF. The CDR3 DNA is TGTGCCATCAGTGACAGGGATACAGATACGCAGTATTTT.

The V and J genes are TRBV7-3 and TRBJ2-1; 7 nucleotides align to TRBD1. The CDR3 has 14 amino acids. The germline V gene has CDR1 SGHTA and CDR2 FQGTGA. The trim removed 1 base at V and 7 bases at J, leaving 4 bases unmatched. CDR3 in DNA: TGTGCCAGCAGCTTAAGCTCGGACAGGAATGAGCAGTTCTTC. Translating gives CASSLSSDRNEQFF.